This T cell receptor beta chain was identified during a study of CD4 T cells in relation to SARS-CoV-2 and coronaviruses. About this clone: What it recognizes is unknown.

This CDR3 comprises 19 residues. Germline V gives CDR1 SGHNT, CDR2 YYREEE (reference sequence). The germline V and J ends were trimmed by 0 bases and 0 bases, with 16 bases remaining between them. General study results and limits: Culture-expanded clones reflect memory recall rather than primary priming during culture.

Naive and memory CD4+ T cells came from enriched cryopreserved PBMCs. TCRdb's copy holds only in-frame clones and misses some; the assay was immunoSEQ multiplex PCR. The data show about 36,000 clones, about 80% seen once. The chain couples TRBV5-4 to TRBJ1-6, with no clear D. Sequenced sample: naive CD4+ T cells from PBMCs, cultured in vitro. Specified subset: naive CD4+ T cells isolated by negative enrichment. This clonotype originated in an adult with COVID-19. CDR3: CASSLGVVPGSSYNSPLHF. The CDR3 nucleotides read TGTGCCAGCAGCTTGGGAGTCGTCCCGGGGAGCTCCTATAATTCACCCCTCCACTTT.